Sequencing of this T cell receptor (beta chain) was carried out in a study of shared T cell receptors in the human thymus (dated by TCRdb to about 2021). With regard to the full study: The study investigated the way shared, self-reactive T-cell receptor alpha chains are produced in the human thymus.

Regarding this clone: It has no known antigen specificity. It has no much larger one-base neighbor in the sample; base qualities were not kept.

The library came from the immunoSEQ multiplex PCR assay. What TCRdb holds here is the immuneACCESS table cut down to in-frame rearrangements. Part of the clones is not present; checked against another copy, under half of the missing clones reflect an unresolved V gene, and the others are unexplained. The sample yields 720,000 or so clones; roughly 85% were counted once. 0.0095% to 0.011% of the sample rests with the top ten. V loses 7 bases of germline sequence and J loses 0 bases, and the interval between the two ends is 13 bases. From cysteine to phenylalanine, the CDR3 is 16 amino acids long. Kept here is only the CDR3 DNA, which spans 48 bases and is read in frame from base 1. CDR1 and CDR2 (MNHNY, SVGAGI) derive from the germline V gene (reference sequence). The same data also contributed to another study, on human thymus T cells. Per the second study: Donors were immunologically healthy infants undergoing open corrective cardiac surgery for congenital heart defects in Finland. Thymus tissue was collected as surgical resects that were removed during corrective cardiac surgery. V and J gene segment usage appeared biased in both thymic and peripheral blood repertoires. The related research reported highly overlapping thymic TCR repertoires among unrelated individuals. The study described the TCR alpha and beta repertoires in about eight infant thymus samples and four matching peripheral blood samples. Donor ages ranging from about 7 to 250 days were recorded, and 5 or 6 male and a couple of female infants were included in the cohort. After being mechanically released from the tissue, thymocytes were kept at -70 degrees C in pellets of about 10-33 million cells. A QIAsymphony instrument was used to extract genomic DNA from frozen cell pellets. Using the immunoSEQ multiplex PCR assay, the TCRB and TCRAD loci were amplified from a standardized quantity of quality-controlled genomic DNA. The V(D)J region was spanned by amplicons of a length sufficient to cover the CDR3 and to identify V and J genes. The amplicons were sequenced on an Illumina platform via the commercial immunoSEQ service. Primer bias and sequencing errors were corrected as previously described, and TCRAD and TCRB definitions were based on the IMGT database. Analysis of the repertoires was done with immunoSEQ Analyzer 3.0 and VDJTools and included basic statistics, V/J segment usage, diversity estimates, rarefaction and pairwise overlap. Chao1, ChaoE, Efron-Thisted, Shannon and inverse Simpson indices were used to estimate diversity, which was also estimated on datasets down-sampled to the smallest sample. Repertoire overlap was assessed by strict matching of CDR3 nucleotide sequence, V gene and J gene, and clustering was done by Jaccard-based multidimensional scaling. On average, thymus samples gave roughly 800,000 unique TCRB clonotypes, whereas blood samples gave around 80,000.

The sequencing sample was made of thymocytes. This receptor was taken from a girl under three years old with a congenital heart defect. Donor details come from another sample of the same person, matched by shared clones. Rearrangement joined TRBV6-6 to TRBJ1-6, with no reliable assignment of the D segment. The CDR3 here reads CASTLWRSSYNSPLHF. The nucleotide sequence is TGTGCCAGCACCCTCTGGAGGAGCTCCTATAATTCACCCCTCCACTTT.